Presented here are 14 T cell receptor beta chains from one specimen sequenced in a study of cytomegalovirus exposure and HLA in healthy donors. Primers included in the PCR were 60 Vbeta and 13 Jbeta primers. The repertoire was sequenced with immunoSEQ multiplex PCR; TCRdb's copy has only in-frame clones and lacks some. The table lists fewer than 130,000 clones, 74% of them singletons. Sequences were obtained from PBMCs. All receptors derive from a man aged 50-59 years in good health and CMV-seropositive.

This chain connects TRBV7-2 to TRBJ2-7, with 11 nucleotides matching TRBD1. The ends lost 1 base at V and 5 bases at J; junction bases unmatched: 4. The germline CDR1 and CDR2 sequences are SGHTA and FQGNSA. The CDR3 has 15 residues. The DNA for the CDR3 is TGTGCCAGCAGCTTAGTCGGGACAGGGGGACACGAGCAGTACTTC. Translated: CASSLVGTGGHEQYF.

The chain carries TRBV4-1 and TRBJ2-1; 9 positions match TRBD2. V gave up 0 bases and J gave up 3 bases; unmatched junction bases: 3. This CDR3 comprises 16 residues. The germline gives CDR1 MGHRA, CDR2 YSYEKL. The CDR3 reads CASSQDPAGGYNEQFF. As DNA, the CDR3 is TGCGCCAGCAGCCAAGATCCAGCGGGGGGCTACAATGAGCAGTTCTTC.

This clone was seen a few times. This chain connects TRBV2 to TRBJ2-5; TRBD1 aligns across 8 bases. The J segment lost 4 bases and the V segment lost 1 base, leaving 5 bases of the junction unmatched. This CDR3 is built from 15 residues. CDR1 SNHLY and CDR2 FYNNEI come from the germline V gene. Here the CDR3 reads CASSEVQGAGETQYF. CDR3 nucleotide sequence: TGTGCCAGCAGTGAAGTCCAGGGGGCCGGAGAGACCCAGTACTTC.

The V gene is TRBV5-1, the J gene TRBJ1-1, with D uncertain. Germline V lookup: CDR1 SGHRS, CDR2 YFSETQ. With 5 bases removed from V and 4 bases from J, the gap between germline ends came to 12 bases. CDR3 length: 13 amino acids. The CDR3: CASSRPGGTEAFF. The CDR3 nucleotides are TGCGCCAGCAGTCGGCCGGGAGGCACTGAAGCTTTCTTT.

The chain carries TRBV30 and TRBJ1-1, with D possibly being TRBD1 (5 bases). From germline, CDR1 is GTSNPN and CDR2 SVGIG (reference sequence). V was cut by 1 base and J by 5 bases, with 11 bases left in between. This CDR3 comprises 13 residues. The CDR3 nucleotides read TGTGCCTGGAGTGGAGGGGAGGGAACTGAAGCTTTCTTT. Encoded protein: CAWSGGEGTEAFF.

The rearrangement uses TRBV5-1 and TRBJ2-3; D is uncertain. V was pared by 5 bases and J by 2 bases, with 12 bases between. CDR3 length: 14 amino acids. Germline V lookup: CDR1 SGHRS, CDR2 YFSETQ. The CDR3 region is CASSGQVITDTQYF. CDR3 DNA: TGCGCCAGCAGTGGCCAGGTCATCACAGATACGCAGTATTTT.

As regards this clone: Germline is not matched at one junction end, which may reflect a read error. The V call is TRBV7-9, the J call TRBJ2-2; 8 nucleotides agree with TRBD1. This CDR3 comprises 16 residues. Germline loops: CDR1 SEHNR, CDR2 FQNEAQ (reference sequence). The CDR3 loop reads CSSSLEGTGSTGELFF. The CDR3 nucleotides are TGTTCCAGCAGCTTAGAAGGGACAGGATCCACCGGGGAGCTGTTTTTT. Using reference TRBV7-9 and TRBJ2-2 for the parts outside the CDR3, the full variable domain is DTGVSQNPRHKITKRGQNVTFRCDPISEHNRLYWYRQTLGQGPEFLTYFQNEAQLEKSRLLSDRFSAERPKGSFSTLEIQRTEQGDSAMYLCSSSLEGTGSTGELFFGEGSRLTVL.

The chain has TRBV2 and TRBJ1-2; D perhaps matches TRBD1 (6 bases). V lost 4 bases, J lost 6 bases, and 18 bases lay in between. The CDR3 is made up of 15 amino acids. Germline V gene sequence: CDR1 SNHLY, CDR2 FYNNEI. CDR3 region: CASSGGRGNKDGYTF. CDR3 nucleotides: TGTGCCAGCAGTGGGGGCAGGGGAAATAAAGATGGCTACACCTTC.

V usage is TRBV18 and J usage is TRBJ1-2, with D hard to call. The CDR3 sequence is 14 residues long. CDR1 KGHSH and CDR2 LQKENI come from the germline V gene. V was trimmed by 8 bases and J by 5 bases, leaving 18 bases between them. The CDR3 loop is CASTDQPTSYGYTF. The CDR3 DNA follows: TGTGCCAGCACCGATCAACCCACCAGTTATGGCTACACCTTC. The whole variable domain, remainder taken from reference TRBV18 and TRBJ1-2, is NAGVMQNPRHLVRRRGQEARLRCSPMKGHSHVYWYRQLPEEGLKFMVYLQKENIIDESGMPKERFSAEFPKEGPSILRIQQVVRGDSAAYFCASTDQPTSYGYTFGSGTRLTVV.

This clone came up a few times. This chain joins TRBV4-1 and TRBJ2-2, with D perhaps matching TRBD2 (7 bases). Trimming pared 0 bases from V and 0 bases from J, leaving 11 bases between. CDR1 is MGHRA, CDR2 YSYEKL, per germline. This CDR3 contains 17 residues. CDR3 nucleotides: TGCGCCAGCAGCCAAGAATCGGGGGGCGCGAACACCGGGGAGCTGTTTTTT. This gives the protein CASSQESGGANTGELFF.

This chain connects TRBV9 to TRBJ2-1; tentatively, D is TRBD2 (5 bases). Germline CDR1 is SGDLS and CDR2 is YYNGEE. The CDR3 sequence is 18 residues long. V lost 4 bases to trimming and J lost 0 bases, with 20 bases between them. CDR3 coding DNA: TGTGCCAGCAGCATAAGGGCTGCGGCCACTAGCTCCTACAATGAGCAGTTCTTC. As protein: CASSIRAAATSSYNEQFF. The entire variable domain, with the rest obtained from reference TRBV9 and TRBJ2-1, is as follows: DSGVTQTPKHLITATGQRVTLRCSPRSGDLSVYWYQQSLDQGLQFLIQYYNGEERAKGNILERFSAQQFPDLHSELNLSSLELGDSALYFCASSIRAAATSSYNEQFFGPGTRLTVL.

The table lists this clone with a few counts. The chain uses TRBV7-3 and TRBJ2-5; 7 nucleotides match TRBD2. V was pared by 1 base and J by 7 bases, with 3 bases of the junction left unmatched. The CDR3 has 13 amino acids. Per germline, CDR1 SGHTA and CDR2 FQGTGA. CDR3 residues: CASSLIGGGTQYF. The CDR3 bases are TGTGCCAGCAGCTTAATTGGGGGGGGGACCCAGTACTTC. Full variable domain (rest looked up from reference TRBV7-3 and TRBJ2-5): GAGVSQTPSNKVTEKGKYVELRCDPISGHTALYWYRQSLGQGPEFLIYFQGTGAADDSGLPNDRFFAVRPEGSVSTLKIQRTERGDSAVYLCASSLIGGGTQYFGPGTRLLVL.

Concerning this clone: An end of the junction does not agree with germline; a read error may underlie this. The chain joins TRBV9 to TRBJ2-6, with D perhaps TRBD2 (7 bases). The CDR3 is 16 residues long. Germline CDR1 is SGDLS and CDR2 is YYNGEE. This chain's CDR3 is CASSVGGGPGANGLTF. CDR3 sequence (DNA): TGTGCCAGCAGCGTAGGGGGGGGGCCTGGGGCCAACGGCCTGACTTTC. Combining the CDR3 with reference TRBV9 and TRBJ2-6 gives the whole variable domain DSGVTQTPKHLITATGQRVTLRCSPRSGDLSVYWYQQSLDQGLQFLIQYYNGEERAKGNILERFSAQQFPDLHSELNLSSLELGDSALYFCASSVGGGPGANGLTFGAGSRLTVL.

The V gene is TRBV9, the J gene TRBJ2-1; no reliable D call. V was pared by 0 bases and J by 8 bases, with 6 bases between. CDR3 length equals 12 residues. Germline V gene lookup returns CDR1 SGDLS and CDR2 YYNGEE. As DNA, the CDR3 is TGTGCCAGCAGCGTAGCGGGTCATGAGCAGTTCTTC. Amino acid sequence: CASSVAGHEQFF.